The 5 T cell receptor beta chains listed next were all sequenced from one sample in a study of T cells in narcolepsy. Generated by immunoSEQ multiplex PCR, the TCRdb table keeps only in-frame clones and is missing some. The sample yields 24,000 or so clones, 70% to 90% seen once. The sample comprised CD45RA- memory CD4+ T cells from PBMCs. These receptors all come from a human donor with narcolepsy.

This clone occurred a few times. The CDR3 loop is CASSHPDRGQETQYF. The CDR3 DNA follows: TGCGCCAGCAGTCATCCCGACAGGGGACAAGAGACCCAGTACTTC. The J gene is TRBJ2-5, the V gene TRBV23-1; 8 nucleotides match TRBD1. TRBV23-1 qualifies as an ORF whose function is uncertain. V lost 3 bases, J lost 2 bases, and 5 bases stayed unmatched. This CDR3 has 15 amino acids.

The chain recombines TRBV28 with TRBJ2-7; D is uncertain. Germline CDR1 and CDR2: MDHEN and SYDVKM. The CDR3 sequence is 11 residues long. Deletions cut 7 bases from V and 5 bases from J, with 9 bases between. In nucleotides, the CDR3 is TGTGCCAGCATCTTAGAAGACGAGCAGTACTTC. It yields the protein CASILEDEQYF.

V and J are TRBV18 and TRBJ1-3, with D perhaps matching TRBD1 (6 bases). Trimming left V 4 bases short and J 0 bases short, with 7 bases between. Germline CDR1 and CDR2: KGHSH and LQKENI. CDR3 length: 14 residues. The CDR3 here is CASSQDSSGNTIYF. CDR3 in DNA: TGTGCCAGCTCACAGGACAGCTCTGGAAACACCATATATTTT.

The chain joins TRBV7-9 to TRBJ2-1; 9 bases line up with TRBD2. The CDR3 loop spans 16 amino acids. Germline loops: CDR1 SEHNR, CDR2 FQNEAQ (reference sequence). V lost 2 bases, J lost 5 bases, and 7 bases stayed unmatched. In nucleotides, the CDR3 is TGTGCCAGCAGCTTACTCACTAGCGGGCCACACAATGAGCAGTTCTTC. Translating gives CASSLLTSGPHNEQFF.

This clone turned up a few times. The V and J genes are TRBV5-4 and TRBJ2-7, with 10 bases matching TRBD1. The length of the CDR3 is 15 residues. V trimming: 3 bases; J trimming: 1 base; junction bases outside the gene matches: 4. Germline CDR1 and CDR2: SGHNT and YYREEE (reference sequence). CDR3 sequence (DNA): TGTGCCAGCAGCTACCGGGACAGGGGATCCTACGAGCAGTACTTC. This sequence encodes CASSYRDRGSYEQYF.